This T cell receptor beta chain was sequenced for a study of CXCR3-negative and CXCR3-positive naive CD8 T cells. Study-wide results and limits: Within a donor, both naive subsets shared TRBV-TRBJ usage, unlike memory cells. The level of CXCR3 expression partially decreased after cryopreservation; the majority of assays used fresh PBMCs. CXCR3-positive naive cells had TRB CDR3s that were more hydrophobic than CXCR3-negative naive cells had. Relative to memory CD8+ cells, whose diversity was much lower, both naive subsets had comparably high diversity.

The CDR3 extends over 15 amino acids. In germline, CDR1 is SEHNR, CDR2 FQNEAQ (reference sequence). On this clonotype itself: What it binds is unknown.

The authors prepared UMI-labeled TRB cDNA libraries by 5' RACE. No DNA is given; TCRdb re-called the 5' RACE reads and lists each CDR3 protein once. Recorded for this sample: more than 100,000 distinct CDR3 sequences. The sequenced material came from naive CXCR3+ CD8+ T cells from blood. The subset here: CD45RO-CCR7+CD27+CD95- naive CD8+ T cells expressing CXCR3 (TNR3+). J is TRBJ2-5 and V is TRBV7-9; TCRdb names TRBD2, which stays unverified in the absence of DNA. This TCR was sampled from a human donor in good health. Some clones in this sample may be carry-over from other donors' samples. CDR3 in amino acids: CASSYSTSGQETQYF.